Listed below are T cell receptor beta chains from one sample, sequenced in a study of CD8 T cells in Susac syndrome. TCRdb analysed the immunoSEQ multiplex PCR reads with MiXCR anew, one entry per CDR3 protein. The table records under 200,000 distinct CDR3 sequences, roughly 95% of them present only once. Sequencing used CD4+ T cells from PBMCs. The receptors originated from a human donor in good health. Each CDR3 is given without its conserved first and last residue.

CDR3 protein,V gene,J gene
SAIATGESPLH,TRBV20-1,TRBJ1-6
ATSRDRVRRYEQY,TRBV15,TRBJ2-7
ATSKWGRGTGELF,TRBV15,TRBJ2-2
ASSLAANTGELF,TRBV7-9,TRBJ2-2
ATSDGQFREAF,TRBV15,TRBJ1-1
AISAAGANVLT,TRBV10-3,TRBJ2-6
SAKFPKETQY,TRBV20-1,TRBJ2-5
ASTRSGLAGASPGELF,TRBV6-1,TRBJ2-2
ASSDGPSSYNEQF,TRBV5-1,TRBJ2-1
ASSEARAGGYT,TRBV25-1,TRBJ1-2
ASSFVPLYEQY,TRBV7-9,TRBJ2-7
SAQGVNSPLH,TRBV20-1,TRBJ1-6
ASLDGTSLKQF,TRBV18,TRBJ2-1
ASSLGQGALGANVLT,TRBV5-4,TRBJ2-6
ASHGYATDTQY,TRBV27,TRBJ2-3
ASSLFGEQY,TRBV7-9,TRBJ2-7
ASSQVIRDNEQF,TRBV4-1,TRBJ2-1
ASTLQALNEQF,TRBV7-9,TRBJ2-1
ASSEYPGQGGQETQY,TRBV25-1,TRBJ2-5
ASSFDRFGYT,TRBV12-3/TRBV12-4,TRBJ1-2